Listed here are 22 T cell receptor beta chains from one sample, sequenced in a study of response to subunit inactivated influenza vaccine. In TCRdb, the RT-PCR reads were re-called with MiXCR into one record per CDR3 protein. The data show 590,000 or so distinct CDR3 sequences, with 14% seen just once and 7.5% to 9% held by the top ten. The sequencing used PBMCs from blood, collected about 14 days before vaccination. The source of these receptors is a man aged 45-65 years who received an inactivated influenza vaccine.

This clonotype was counted between two and nine times. The V call is TRBV28, the J call TRBJ2-7; D is possibly TRBD2 (5 bases). The V gene's germline CDR1 is MDHEN and CDR2 SYDVKM. The CDR3 covers 16 residues. The germline V and J ends were trimmed by 10 bases and 2 bases, with 24 bases remaining between them. CDR3 protein: CATSLVGGGGTYEQYF. The DNA for the CDR3 is TGTGCCACCAGCCTAGTGGGCGGAGGAGGCACCTACGAGCAGTACTTC.

This clonotype was observed a handful of times. The chain combines TRBV7-2 with TRBJ2-5; D is ambiguous. Germline V gene sequence: CDR1 SGHTA, CDR2 FQGNSA. Trimming removed 1 base from V and 4 bases from J, with 10 bases in between. The CDR3 length is 14 residues. The CDR3 sequence is CASSLGPSLETQYF. DNA of the CDR3: TGTGCCAGCAGCTTAGGCCCGTCTTTAGAGACCCAGTACTTC.

This clonotype was counted only a few times. Because the CDR3 is missing its conserved closing phenylalanine or tryptophan, this is likely a read error. J is TRBJ1-1 and V is TRBV11-2; D may be TRBD1 (6 bases). This CDR3 is built from 15 residues. In germline, CDR1 is SGHAT, CDR2 FQNNGV. Trimming took 5 bases from V and 4 from J, leaving 17 bases between them. The CDR3 DNA reads as TGTGCCAGCAGCCCACACCGGGGGGCGGGCACTGAAGCTTTCCTT. It is translated as CASSPHRGAGTEAFL.

With regard to this clonotype: The junction departs from germline at one end; a sequencing error may be responsible. V usage is TRBV5-1 and J usage is TRBJ2-7; D remains unclear. The CDR3 runs 13 residues. CDR1 is SGHRS and CDR2 is YFSETQ in the germline V gene. The CDR3 here is CASSLVGSREQYF. CDR3 nucleotide sequence: TGCGCCAGCAGTTTGGTTGGGTCCAGAGAGCAGTACTTC.

This clonotype was observed many times. The chain has TRBV24-1 and TRBJ2-5; 7 positions match TRBD1. There are 14 residues in the CDR3. Germline values: CDR1 KGHDR, CDR2 SFDVKD. Trimming cost V 3 bases and J 5 bases; bases outside gene matches: 5. For the CDR3, the DNA is TGTGCCACCAGTGATGGGAGACAGGGTGAGACCCAGTACTTC. The encoded protein is CATSDGRQGETQYF.

This clonotype has a handful of counts. This chain links TRBV30 with TRBJ2-2; 10 nucleotides match TRBD2. Per germline, CDR1 GTSNPN and CDR2 SVGIG (reference sequence). V dropped 4 bases and J dropped 8; count of bases not matched to a gene: 13. The CDR3 spans 16 residues. CDR3 in amino acids: CAWTKGLARQGGELFF. For the CDR3, the DNA is TGTGCCTGGACAAAGGGACTAGCGCGACAAGGGGGGGAGCTGTTTTTT.

This clonotype has only a few counts. The chain is built from TRBV5-1 and TRBJ2-5; 9 bases are a match to TRBD1. The CDR3 totals 16 residues. With V trimmed by 2 bases and J by 7 bases, 12 bases remained unmatched. In germline, CDR1 is SGHRS, CDR2 YFSETQ. CDR3 in amino acids: CASSFEGQGSLGTQYF. CDR3 sequence (DNA): TGCGCCAGCAGCTTCGAAGGACAGGGGTCCTTAGGGACCCAGTACTTC.

The V and J genes are TRBV12-3 or TRBV12-4 and TRBJ1-1, with D perhaps TRBD1 (6 bases). The length of the CDR3 is 11 residues. V was pared by 5 bases and J by 11 bases, with 12 bases between. In nucleotides, the CDR3 is TGTGCCAGCAGTCCGGTGAGGGGGGCTTTCTTT. As protein: CASSPVRGAFF.

V usage is TRBV6-2 or TRBV6-3 and J usage is TRBJ1-5, with a tentative D call TRBD1 (5 bases). There are 16 residues in the CDR3. Trimming took 6 bases from V and 0 from J, leaving 15 bases between them. Germline V CDR1 and CDR2: MNHEY, SVGEGT. CDR3 protein: CASRQPGVNSNQPQHF. The CDR3 DNA sequence: TGTGCCAGCAGACAGCCGGGGGTTAATAGCAATCAGCCCCAGCATTTT.

The chain uses TRBV20-1 and TRBJ2-1, with D unclear. CDR1 is DFQATT and CDR2 is SNEGSKA in the germline V gene (reference sequence). The CDR3 has 15 residues. The ends were cut back, 1 base at V and 9 bases at J, with 19 bases in the middle. The CDR3 nucleotides read TGCAGTGCTAGAGCATATACTTCCCTGGTCTCTGAGCAGTTCTTC. Translating gives CSARAYTSLVSEQFF.

The V gene is TRBV25-1, the J gene TRBJ2-7; 9 bases are a match to TRBD2. The CDR3 has 15 residues. Per the germline V gene, CDR1 is MGHDK and CDR2 is SYGVNS. V was pared by 7 bases and J by 4 bases, with 11 bases of the junction left unmatched. CDR3 sequence (DNA): TGTGCCAGCACCCCCAGGGTTAGCGGGGGTTACGAGCAGTACTTC. This codes for CASTPRVSGGYEQYF.

A few counts support this clonotype. V usage is TRBV20-1 and J usage is TRBJ2-1; perhaps D is TRBD1 or TRBD2 (5 bases each). The CDR3 has 13 residues. Per germline, CDR1 DFQATT and CDR2 SNEGSKA (reference sequence). Trimming removed 5 bases from V and 4 bases from J, with 12 bases in between. The CDR3 DNA reads TGCAGTGCTGGCCGGGACCCATACAATGAGCAGTTCTTC. Protein: CSAGRDPYNEQFF.

This clonotype was found a few times. The chain links TRBV20-1 to TRBJ2-3, with TRBD2 matching 9 bases. Germline CDR1 and CDR2: DFQATT and SNEGSKA (reference sequence). Unmatched junction bases numbered 3, after V lost 2 bases and J lost 0 bases. The CDR3 length is 15 residues. This chain's CDR3 is CSARTSGFSTDTQYF. The DNA of the CDR3 is TGCAGTGCTAGAACTAGCGGGTTTAGCACAGATACGCAGTATTTT.

CDR3 residues: CASSAGQIYGYTF. The CDR3 region has the DNA TGTGCCAGCAGTGCCGGACAGATCTATGGCTACACCTTC. The rearrangement uses TRBV6-1 and TRBJ1-2, with a weak D call TRBD1 (6 bases). This CDR3 region has 13 residues. The germline V and J ends were trimmed by 4 bases and 4 bases, with 10 bases remaining between them. In germline, CDR1 is MNHNS, CDR2 SASEGT.

The chain employs TRBV6-5 and TRBJ2-3, with no clear D. The CDR3 length is 18 residues. Trimming shortened V by 2 bases and J by 0 bases, and 18 bases separated the two germline ends. Germline V lookup: CDR1 MNHEY, CDR2 SVGAGI. In nucleotides, the CDR3 is TGTGCCAGCAGTTACCGGGCATCTCCCCCCGCTAGCACAGATACGCAGTATTTT. Translated: CASSYRASPPASTDTQYF.

This sequence joins TRBV20-1 and TRBJ2-1; maybe TRBD2 (6 bases). The CDR3 consists of 14 residues. With 3 bases removed from V and 6 bases from J, the gap between germline ends came to 15 bases. Germline V gene lookup returns CDR1 DFQATT and CDR2 SNEGSKA (reference sequence). This CDR3 reads CSASGSNRGNEQFF. CDR3 DNA sequence: TGCAGTGCTAGCGGGAGCAATCGAGGCAATGAGCAGTTCTTC.

This clonotype was counted at least ten times. The chain combines TRBV27 with TRBJ2-7, with no clear D. The CDR3 has 15 amino acids. The germline V and J ends were trimmed by 5 bases and 0 bases, with 14 bases remaining between them. Germline CDR1 reads MNHEY; CDR2 reads SMNVEV (reference sequence). DNA for the CDR3: TGTGCCAGCAGTCCTTATCACGACCCCTCCTACGAGCAGTACTTC. Its protein is CASSPYHDPSYEQYF.

This clonotype has more than one count but fewer than ten. V gene TRBV7-2 combines with J gene TRBJ2-7; TRBD1 or TRBD2 may be the D gene (5 bases each). There are 14 residues in the CDR3. Germline CDR1 reads SGHTA; CDR2 reads FQGNSA. Trimming cost V 5 bases and J 0 bases, with 11 bases left between them. DNA for the CDR3: TGTGCCAGCAGCGTCCTTGGGGGCTCCTACGAGCAGTACTTC. Residues: CASSVLGGSYEQYF.

The rearrangement links TRBV6-2 or TRBV6-3 to TRBJ2-7, with unresolved D. The CDR3 contains 13 residues. The germline V and J ends were trimmed by 5 bases and 1 base, with 9 bases remaining between them. Per the germline V gene, CDR1 is MNHEY and CDR2 is SVGEGT. CDR3 region: CASSNVPSYEQYF. As DNA, the CDR3 is TGTGCCAGCAGTAATGTCCCGTCCTACGAGCAGTACTTC.

Details on this clonotype: The CDR3 end shows no conserved phenylalanine or tryptophan, and so a read error is likely. The chain recombines TRBV20-1 with TRBJ2-7; 9 nucleotides match TRBD1. This CDR3 is 15 amino acids long. V trimming: 4 bases; J trimming: 3 bases; junction bases outside the gene matches: 10. Germline CDR1 reads DFQATT; CDR2 reads SNEGSKA (reference sequence). The DNA for the CDR3 is TGCAGTGCTAAGACCGGGACAGGGCTCTTCTACGAGCAGTACTTA. Amino acid sequence: CSAKTGTGLFYEQYL.

The rearrangement links TRBV9 to TRBJ2-1; D possibly corresponds to TRBD1 (5 bases). Germline assignment: CDR1 SGDLS and CDR2 YYNGEE. Trimming took off 0 bases at V and 9 bases at J, with 16 bases between the two ends. The CDR3 runs to 15 residues. The CDR3 is CASSVATGGVSEQFF. In nucleotides, the CDR3 is TGTGCCAGCAGCGTAGCTACAGGTGGGGTGAGTGAGCAGTTCTTC.

The V and J genes are TRBV6-2 or TRBV6-3 and TRBJ2-3, with D perhaps TRBD2 (6 bases). The V end was cut by 4 bases, the J end by 3 bases, with 14 bases between. CDR3 size: 15 residues. CDR1 MNHEY and CDR2 SVGEGT come from the germline V gene. The CDR3 sequence is CASSLRGFGTDTQYF. The CDR3 coding sequence is TGTGCCAGCAGTTTACGGGGGTTTGGGACAGATACGCAGTATTTT.